The rows below give T cell receptor beta chains drawn from one sample of a study of blood T cell repertoires in COVID-19. Assay used: immunoSEQ multiplex PCR; TCRdb lists only in-frame clones, some missing. The data hold 200,000 to 250,000 clones, with roughly nine tenths observed a single time. The specimen was PBMCs or T cells enriched from blood (not recorded which). These TCRs come from a woman aged 45-59 years in a cohort exposed to, infected with or recovered from COVID-19 (not recorded which). The CDR3 runs from the conserved cysteine through the conserved F or W. The D gene is left open where the match is weak. Rows may omit the clone size; those that give it use once, few, many or a size class.

>12|NA|TRBJ2-2|NA|TRBV9
CASSANTGELFF
TGTGCCAGCAGCGCAAACACCGGGGAGCTGTTTTTT
>16|NA|TRBJ2-5|TRBD2|TRBV11-2
CASSLEASGGGETQYF
TGTGCCAGCAGCTTAGAAGCTAGCGGGGGAGGAGAGACCCAGTACTTC
>12|NA|TRBJ2-7|TRBD1|TRBV2
CASSRTGYEQYF
TGTGCCAGCAGCAGGACAGGGTACGAGCAGTACTTC
>14|NA|TRBJ1-2|TRBD1|TRBV27
CASSINRGVGGYTF
TGTGCCAGCAGCATTAACAGGGGGGTTGGTGGCTACACCTTC
>15|NA|TRBJ2-1|TRBD1|TRBV18
CASSPLGQGINEQFF
TGTGCCAGCTCACCACTCGGACAGGGGATCAATGAGCAGTTCTTC
>13|NA|TRBJ1-5|NA|TRBV18
CASSRQINQPQHF
TGTGCCAGCTCCCGACAGATTAATCAGCCCCAGCATTTT
>14|NA|TRBJ1-3|NA|TRBV2
CASSSGSSGNTIYF
TGTGCCAGCAGTTCAGGATCCTCTGGAAACACCATATATTTT
>20|once|TRBJ2-6|NA|TRBV9
CASSAPRQMGTLVRANVLTF
TGTGCCAGCAGCGCCCCCCGGCAGATGGGGACTCTGGTACGGGCCAACGTCCTGACTTTC
>13|NA|TRBJ1-2|TRBD1|TRBV18
CASSGQGARGYTF
TGTGCCAGCTCAGGACAGGGGGCGCGTGGCTACACCTTC
>14|NA|TRBJ2-7|NA|TRBV3-1/TRBV3-2
CASSRLGTLREQYF
TGTGCCAGCAGCCGACTAGGTACCTTACGAGAGCAGTACTTC
>14|NA|TRBJ1-2|NA|TRBV2
CASSDSGGLGGYTF
TGTGCCAGCAGTGATTCGGGGGGGCTCGGCGGCTACACCTTC
>12|NA|TRBJ1-2|NA|TRBV5-1
CASKDGQYGYTF
TGCGCCAGCAAGGATGGACAATATGGCTACACCTTC
>10|NA|TRBJ2-3|NA|TRBV20-1
CSAEPDTQYF
TGCAGTGCTGAGCCAGATACGCAGTATTTT
>14|NA|TRBJ2-7|NA|TRBV27
CASKGTGWSYEQYF
TGTGCCAGCAAAGGTACAGGGTGGTCCTACGAGCAGTACTTC
>13|NA|TRBJ2-2|NA|TRBV19
CASSGGLSGELFF
TGTGCCAGTAGCGGGGGGCTGTCCGGGGAGCTGTTTTTT
>16|NA|TRBJ2-2|TRBD2|TRBV4-3
CASSQDERGFTRELFF
TGCGCCAGCAGCCAAGATGAGCGGGGGTTCACCAGGGAGCTGTTTTTT
>12|NA|TRBJ2-3|NA|TRBV30
CAGSYYDDTQYF
TGTGCCGGGAGCTATTATGATGATACGCAGTATTTT
>13|NA|TRBJ1-3|NA|TRBV18
CASSTTKENTIYF
TGTGCCAGCTCAACTACGAAGGAAAACACCATATATTTT
>15|NA|TRBJ2-5|TRBD2|TRBV7-2
CASSPSGLAQETQYF
TGTGCCAGCAGCCCCTCAGGACTAGCCCAAGAGACCCAGTACTTC
>16|NA|TRBJ2-1|NA|TRBV6-2/TRBV6-3
CASSSLLAASYNEQFF
TGTGCCAGCAGTTCCCTACTAGCTGCCTCCTACAATGAGCAGTTCTTC
>18|NA|TRBJ1-3|NA|TRBV5-1
CASSSPVDGSARRNTIYF
TGCGCCAGCAGTTCCCCTGTGGATGGGAGCGCCCGTCGAAACACCATATATTTT
>16|NA|TRBJ2-1|NA|TRBV6-4
CASSDQPGNSYNEQFF
TGTGCCAGCAGTGACCAACCAGGGAACTCCTACAATGAGCAGTTCTTC
>16|once|TRBJ2-7|TRBD2|TRBV2
CASIVGLAGRSYEQYF
TGTGCCAGCATAGTAGGACTAGCGGGGCGCTCCTACGAGCAGTACTTC
>17|NA|TRBJ1-5|NA|TRBV18
CASSPQGGRRSNQPQHF
TGTGCCAGCTCACCACAGGGCGGGAGAAGGAGCAATCAGCCCCAGCATTTT
>13|NA|TRBJ1-2|NA|TRBV7-2
CASSPQNNYGYTF
TGTGCCAGCAGCCCACAAAATAACTATGGCTACACCTTC
>14|NA|TRBJ1-3|NA|TRBV6-5
CASSVTGTGNTIYF
TGTGCCAGCAGCGTAACAGGGACTGGAAACACCATATATTTT
>15|NA|TRBJ2-7|TRBD1|TRBV7-2
CASSLRVTGVYEQYF
TGTGCCAGCAGCTTAAGGGTGACAGGGGTCTACGAGCAGTACTTC
>16|few|TRBJ1-3|NA|TRBV5-4
CASSLVGGGSGNTIYF
TGTGCCAGCAGCTTGGTGGGAGGGGGCTCTGGAAACACCATATATTTT
>15|NA|TRBJ2-3|NA|TRBV13
CASRGGGHSTDTQYF
TGTGCCAGCAGGGGCGGGGGCCATAGCACAGATACGCAGTATTTT
>11|NA|TRBJ2-5|NA|TRBV2
CASKGLETQYF
TGTGCCAGCAAGGGGTTGGAGACCCAGTACTTC
>16|NA|TRBJ2-5|TRBD1|TRBV3-1/TRBV3-2
CASSHLLGTGQETQYF
TGTGCCAGCAGTCATCTCCTGGGGACAGGGCAAGAGACCCAGTACTTC
>19|few|TRBJ1-6|TRBD1|TRBV6-2/TRBV6-3
CASSYGTGQGAGSGSPLHF
TGTGCCAGCAGTTACGGAACCGGACAGGGTGCTGGGTCGGGTTCACCCCTCCACTTT
>13|NA|TRBJ2-2|NA|TRBV3-1/TRBV3-2
CASSPLGPGELFF
TGTGCCAGCAGCCCCCTGGGGCCCGGGGAGCTGTTTTTT
>13|few|TRBJ2-7|TRBD2|TRBV5-1
CASSSRGAYEQYF
TGCGCCAGCAGTTCCCGGGGGGCCTACGAGCAGTACTTC
>18|once|TRBJ1-5|NA|TRBV4-1
CASSQGGILGNSNQPQHF
TGCGCCAGCAGCCAAGGGGGCATTTTAGGAAATAGCAATCAGCCCCAGCATTTT
>11|NA|TRBJ2-7|NA|TRBV2
CASTRVYEQYF
TGTGCCAGCACGCGGGTCTACGAGCAGTACTTC
>13|NA|TRBJ1-2|TRBD1|TRBV11-3
CASSRGQGYGYTF
TGTGCCAGCAGCCGAGGACAGGGATATGGCTACACCTTC
>15|NA|TRBJ2-7|NA|TRBV10-3
CATRTPTGLDNEQYF
TGTGCCACCCGCACCCCCACAGGGCTTGACAACGAGCAGTACTTC
>13|NA|TRBJ1-1|NA|TRBV5-1
CASSLSGRTEAFF
TGCGCCAGCAGCTTGTCAGGTCGCACTGAAGCTTTCTTT
>13|NA|TRBJ1-3|NA|TRBV11-3
CASRQGSGNTIYF
TGTGCCAGCAGACAGGGATCTGGAAACACCATATATTTT
>15|NA|TRBJ2-3|NA|TRBV5-4
CASSWANPSTDTQYF
TGTGCCAGCAGCTGGGCCAATCCTAGCACAGATACGCAGTATTTT
>15|NA|TRBJ2-7|TRBD1|TRBV7-8
CASSLTGGASYEQYF
TGTGCCAGCAGCCTGACAGGGGGCGCCTCCTACGAGCAGTACTTC
>17|NA|TRBJ1-2|TRBD1|TRBV11-2
CASSFSLGTGPLSGYTF
TGTGCCAGCAGCTTCTCCCTCGGGACAGGCCCCTTGAGTGGCTACACCTTC
>13|NA|TRBJ1-6|NA|TRBV2
CASRASTSEALHF
TGTGCCAGCAGAGCCTCCACGTCAGAGGCCCTCCACTTT
>16|NA|TRBJ2-5|TRBD2|TRBV25-1
CASSELGSGVQETQYF
TGTGCCAGCAGTGAATTGGGTAGCGGGGTTCAAGAGACCCAGTACTTC